This entry lists 6 T cell receptor beta chains sequenced from one sample in a study of blood T cell repertoires in COVID-19. Libraries were prepared by immunoSEQ multiplex PCR; TCRdb keeps only in-frame clonotypes and omits some of them. The sample gives 90,000 to 120,000 clones, about 87% of which show up once; approximately 6.2% is in the top ten. The sequencing sample was made of peripheral blood. Receptor source: a man in his forties or fifties with active or convalescent COVID-19.

The chain has TRBV28 and TRBJ1-1, with D unclear. The V end lost 3 bases, the J end lost 1 base, and 12 bases lay between the germline ends. The CDR3 has 15 residues. CDR1 and CDR2 (germline): MDHEN, SYDVKM. CDR3 in amino acids: CASSFPGMANTEAFF. In nucleotides, the CDR3 is TGTGCCAGCAGTTTCCCAGGTATGGCGAACACTGAAGCTTTCTTT.

This chain links TRBV3-1 (or the pseudogene TRBV3-2) with TRBJ1-5, with TRBD1 matching over 10 bases. Trimming at V came to 4 bases and at J to 5 bases, leaving 5 bases not matched to a gene. This CDR3 has 15 residues. Germline CDR1 is LGHDT and CDR2 is YNNKEL (reference sequence). The CDR3 reads CASSPRQGAHQPQHF. The CDR3 DNA reads as TGTGCCAGCAGCCCCAGACAGGGGGCGCATCAGCCCCAGCATTTT.

This rearrangement joins TRBV7-9 to TRBJ2-5; no clear D gene. CDR3 length: 12 residues. The ends were cut back, 10 bases at V and 5 bases at J, with 14 bases in the middle. In germline, CDR1 is SEHNR, CDR2 FQNEAQ (reference sequence). This CDR3 reads CAILLVEETQYF. The DNA for the CDR3 is TGTGCCATCTTACTTGTTGAGGAGACCCAGTACTTC.

The rearrangement links TRBV28 to TRBJ1-5; D may be TRBD1 (6 bases). Between the trimmed V and J ends, which lost 3 bases and 6 bases, there was a span of 18 bases. Germline-derived CDR1 and CDR2 are MDHEN and SYDVKM. CDR3 length: 16 amino acids. The CDR3 spells CASSFILQAGAQPQHF. The DNA of the CDR3 is TGTGCCAGCAGTTTTATCCTGCAAGCGGGGGCTCAGCCCCAGCATTTT.

The CDR3, as DNA: TGTGCCAGCAGTCCCCGTCGGGGGAGGACCTACGAGCAGTACTTC. This translates into CASSPRRGRTYEQYF. The chain couples TRBV7-9 to TRBJ2-7, with D possibly matching TRBD2 (6 bases). Germline-derived CDR1 and CDR2 are SEHNR and FQNEAQ (reference sequence). Trimming stripped 6 bases from V and 2 bases from J, with 17 bases between. This CDR3 is built from 15 residues.

J is TRBJ1-3 and V is TRBV6-5; D is perhaps TRBD1 (6 bases). The ends were cut back, 4 bases at V and 0 bases at J, with 7 bases in the middle. This CDR3 is built from 14 residues. Germline lookup yields CDR1 MNHEY and CDR2 SVGAGI. The CDR3 DNA is TGTGCCAGCAGTTTCAGGGGCTCTGGAAACACCATATATTTT. Protein sequence: CASSFRGSGNTIYF.